This is a list of T cell receptor beta chains from one sample in a study of early T cells in non-severe SARS-CoV-2 infection. TCRdb reprocessed the 5' RACE reads via MiXCR and lists one record per CDR3 protein. The table has some 58,000 distinct CDR3 sequences, 11% seen once. The source material was whole blood, sampled at baseline. These receptors all come from an adult who was a healthcare worker with PCR-confirmed SARS-CoV-2 infection or an uninfected control (not recorded which). CDR3s include the opening cysteine and the closing phenylalanine or tryptophan. A D gene is named only where the DNA matches it firmly. Size values are once, few and many counts, or a class for expanded clones, and some rows have none.

clone size: NA; D gene: TRBD2; V gene: TRBV20-1; J gene: TRBJ2-1; CDR3 DNA: TGCAGTGCTAGAGATCCGCGGGGAGTAGCGGGGCCCTGGGATGAGCAGTTCTTC; CDR3 protein: CSARDPRGVAGPWDEQFF
clone size: NA; D gene: TRBD1; V gene: TRBV4-2; J gene: TRBJ2-2; CDR3 DNA: TGTGCCAGCAGCCAAGGGACAGGGGGCACCGGGGAGCTGTTTTTT; CDR3 protein: CASSQGTGGTGELFF
clone size: few; D gene: NA; V gene: TRBV6-5; J gene: TRBJ2-7; CDR3 DNA: TGTGCCAGCAGGGAAATAGGCAGCTCCTACGAGCAGTACTTC; CDR3 protein: CASREIGSSYEQYF
clone size: NA; D gene: NA; V gene: TRBV12-3/TRBV12-4; J gene: TRBJ1-1; CDR3 DNA: TGTGCCAGCACCCAACGAGCTCAGCCTGAAGCTTTCTTT; CDR3 protein: CASTQRAQPEAFF
clone size: NA; D gene: TRBD1; V gene: TRBV12-3/TRBV12-4; J gene: TRBJ2-2; CDR3 DNA: TGTGCCAGCAGTAGACAGGGATGGACCGGGGAGCTGTTTTTT; CDR3 protein: CASSRQGWTGELFF
clone size: few; D gene: TRBD1; V gene: TRBV7-2; J gene: TRBJ1-5; CDR3 DNA: TGTGCCAGCAGCTCCCGACAGGGGCAGCCCCAGCATTTT; CDR3 protein: CASSSRQGQPQHF
clone size: few; D gene: NA; V gene: TRBV10-1; J gene: TRBJ2-3; CDR3 DNA: TGCGCCAGCAGGGAGGGGACCGGGACAGATACGCAGTATTTT; CDR3 protein: CASREGTGTDTQYF
clone size: many; D gene: NA; V gene: TRBV20-1; J gene: TRBJ2-7; CDR3 DNA: TGCAGTGCTAGAGATCGGGGGACAGCTTCCTACGAGCAGTACTTC; CDR3 protein: CSARDRGTASYEQYF
clone size: NA; D gene: NA; V gene: TRBV20-1; J gene: TRBJ1-1; CDR3 DNA: TGCAGTGCCCCTAGGATATCGACAGGTCCGAACACTGAAGCTTTCTTT; CDR3 protein: CSAPRISTGPNTEAFF
clone size: many; D gene: NA; V gene: TRBV15; J gene: TRBJ2-5; CDR3 DNA: TGTGCCACCAGCAGAGATAGGGGACAAGAGACCCAGTACTTC; CDR3 protein: CATSRDRGQETQYF
clone size: few; D gene: NA; V gene: TRBV5-1; J gene: TRBJ1-1; CDR3 DNA: TGCGCCAGCAGCCAAACCTATCCGAGGGGGAACACTGAAGCTTTCTTT; CDR3 protein: CASSQTYPRGNTEAFF
clone size: NA; D gene: TRBD2; V gene: TRBV6-2/TRBV6-3; J gene: TRBJ2-5; CDR3 DNA: TGTGCCAGCAGGCTGAGCGGGGGGGCTCAGGAGACCCAGTACTTC; CDR3 protein: CASRLSGGAQETQYF
clone size: few; D gene: NA; V gene: TRBV29-1; J gene: TRBJ1-3; CDR3 DNA: TGCAGCGTCTGGAAGGACTCTGGAAACACCATATATTTT; CDR3 protein: CSVWKDSGNTIYF
clone size: NA; D gene: NA; V gene: TRBV18; J gene: TRBJ2-5; CDR3 DNA: TGTGCCAGCTCAACAATGTCCCTCCCAGTGGAGACCCAGTACTTC; CDR3 protein: CASSTMSLPVETQYF
clone size: NA; D gene: NA; V gene: TRBV5-1; J gene: TRBJ2-3; CDR3 DNA: TGCGCCAGCAGCTTGGCTAGCGCAAGCACAGATACGCAGTATTTT; CDR3 protein: CASSLASASTDTQYF
clone size: many; D gene: NA; V gene: TRBV29-1; J gene: TRBJ1-2; CDR3 DNA: TGCAGCATACCCCAGGGGCTCTATGGCTACACCTTC; CDR3 protein: CSIPQGLYGYTF
clone size: many; D gene: NA; V gene: TRBV2; J gene: TRBJ1-2; CDR3 DNA: TGTGCCAGCAAGTGGGGGACTAACTATGGCTACACCTTC; CDR3 protein: CASKWGTNYGYTF
clone size: many; D gene: TRBD1; V gene: TRBV19; J gene: TRBJ1-1; CDR3 DNA: TGTGCCAGTAGATACTCCCGGGACAGGGACACTGAAGCTTTCTTT; CDR3 protein: CASRYSRDRDTEAFF
clone size: many; D gene: NA; V gene: TRBV27; J gene: TRBJ2-7; CDR3 DNA: TGTGCCAGCAGTTTAGGGGGTCTCCCCTACGAGCAGTACTTC; CDR3 protein: CASSLGGLPYEQYF
clone size: many; D gene: NA; V gene: TRBV7-2; J gene: TRBJ2-7; CDR3 DNA: TGTGCCAGCAGCTTGGGCAGATCCTACGAGCAGTACTTC; CDR3 protein: CASSLGRSYEQYF
clone size: NA; D gene: TRBD1; V gene: TRBV10-2; J gene: TRBJ2-5; CDR3 DNA: TGCGCCAGCAGACGCGAGGGGACAGGGGGAGAGACCCAGTACTTC; CDR3 protein: CASRREGTGGETQYF
clone size: NA; D gene: TRBD1; V gene: TRBV24-1; J gene: TRBJ2-3; CDR3 DNA: TGTGCCACCAGTGCCGGACAGGGGGCCTACACAGATACGCAGTATTTT; CDR3 protein: CATSAGQGAYTDTQYF